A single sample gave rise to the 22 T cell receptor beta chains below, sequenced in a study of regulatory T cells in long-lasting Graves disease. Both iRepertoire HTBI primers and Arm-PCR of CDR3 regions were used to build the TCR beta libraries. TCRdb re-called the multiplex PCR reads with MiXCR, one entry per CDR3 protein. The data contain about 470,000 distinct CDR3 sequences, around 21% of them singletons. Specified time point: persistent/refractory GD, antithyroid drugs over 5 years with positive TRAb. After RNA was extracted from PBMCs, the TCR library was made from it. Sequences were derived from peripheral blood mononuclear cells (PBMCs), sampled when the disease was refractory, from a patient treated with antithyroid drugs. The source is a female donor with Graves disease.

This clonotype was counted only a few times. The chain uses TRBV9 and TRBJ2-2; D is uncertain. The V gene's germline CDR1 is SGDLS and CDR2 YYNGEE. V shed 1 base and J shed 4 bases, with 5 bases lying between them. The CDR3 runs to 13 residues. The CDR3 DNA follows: TGTGCCAGCAGCGTATGGGCCACCGGGGAGCTGTTTTTT. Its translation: CASSVWATGELFF.

CDR3 protein: CASSLVLIEQYF. In DNA, the CDR3 is TGTGCCAGCAGCTTAGTGTTAATCGAGCAGTACTTC. The J gene is TRBJ2-7, the V gene TRBV7-2; D gene uncertain. CDR3 length: 12 amino acids. Trimming left V 1 base short and J 6 bases short, with 7 bases between. CDR1 is SGHTA and CDR2 is FQGNSA in the germline V gene.

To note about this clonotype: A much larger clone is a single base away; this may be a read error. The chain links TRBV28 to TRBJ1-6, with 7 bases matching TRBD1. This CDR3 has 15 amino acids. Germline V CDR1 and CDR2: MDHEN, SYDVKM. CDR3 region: CASSSTGIRSSPPHF. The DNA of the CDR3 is TGTGCCAGCAGTTCGACAGGGATTCGGAGTTCACCCCCCCACTTT.

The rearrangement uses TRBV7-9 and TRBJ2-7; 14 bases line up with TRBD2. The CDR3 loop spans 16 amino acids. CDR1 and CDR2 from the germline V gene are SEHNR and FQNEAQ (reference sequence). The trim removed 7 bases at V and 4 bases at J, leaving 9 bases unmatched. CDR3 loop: CASTSGTSGRDYEQYF. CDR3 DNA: TGTGCCAGCACCTCCGGGACTAGCGGGAGAGATTACGAGCAGTACTTC.

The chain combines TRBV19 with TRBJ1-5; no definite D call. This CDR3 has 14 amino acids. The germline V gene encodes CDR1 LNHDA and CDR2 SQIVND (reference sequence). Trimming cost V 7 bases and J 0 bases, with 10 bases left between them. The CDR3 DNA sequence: TGTGCCAGTAAAATAAGCAGTAGCAATCAGCCCCAGCATTTT. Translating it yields CASKISSSNQPQHF.

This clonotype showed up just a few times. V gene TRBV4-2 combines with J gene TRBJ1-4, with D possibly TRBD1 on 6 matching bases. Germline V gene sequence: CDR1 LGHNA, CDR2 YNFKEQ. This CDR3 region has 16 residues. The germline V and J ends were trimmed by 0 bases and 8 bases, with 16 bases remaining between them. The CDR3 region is CASSQDPRGGREKLFF. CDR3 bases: TGTGCCAGCAGCCAAGATCCGCGAGGGGGGCGGGAAAAACTGTTTTTT.

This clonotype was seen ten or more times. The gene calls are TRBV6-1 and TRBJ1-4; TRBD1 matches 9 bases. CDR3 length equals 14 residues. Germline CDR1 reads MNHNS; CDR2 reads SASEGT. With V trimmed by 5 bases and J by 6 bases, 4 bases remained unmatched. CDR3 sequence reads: CASSRQGGDEKLFF. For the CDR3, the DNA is TGTGCCAGCAGTAGACAGGGGGGAGATGAAAAACTGTTTTTT.

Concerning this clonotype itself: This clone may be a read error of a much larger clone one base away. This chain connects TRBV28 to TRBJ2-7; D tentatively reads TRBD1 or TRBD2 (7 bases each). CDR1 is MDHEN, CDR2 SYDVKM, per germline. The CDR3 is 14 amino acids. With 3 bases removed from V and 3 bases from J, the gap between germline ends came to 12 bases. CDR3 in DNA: TGTGCCAGCAGTTTGGGACAGCGGGACTACGAGCAGTACTTC. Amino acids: CASSLGQRDYEQYF.

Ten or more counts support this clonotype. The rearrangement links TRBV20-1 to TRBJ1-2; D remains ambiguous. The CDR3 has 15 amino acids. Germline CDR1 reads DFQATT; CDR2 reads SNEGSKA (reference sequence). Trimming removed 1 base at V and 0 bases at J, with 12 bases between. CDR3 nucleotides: TGCAGTGCTAGAGTAGGGCGGGAGTCTAACTATGGCTACACCTTC. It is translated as CSARVGRESNYGYTF.

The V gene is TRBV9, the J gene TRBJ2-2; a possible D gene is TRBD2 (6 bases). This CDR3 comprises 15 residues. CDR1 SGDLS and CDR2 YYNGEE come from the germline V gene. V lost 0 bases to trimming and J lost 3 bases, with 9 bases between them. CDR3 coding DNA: TGTGCCAGCAGCGTAGACGGGGGAGACACCGGGGAGCTGTTTTTT. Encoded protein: CASSVDGGDTGELFF.

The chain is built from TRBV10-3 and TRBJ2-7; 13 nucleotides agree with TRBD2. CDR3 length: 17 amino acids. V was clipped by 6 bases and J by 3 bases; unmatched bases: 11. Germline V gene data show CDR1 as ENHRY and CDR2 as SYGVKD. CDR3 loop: CAIRKSGLAGAGYEQYF. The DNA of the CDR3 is TGTGCCATCAGAAAGTCCGGACTAGCGGGAGCAGGCTACGAGCAGTACTTC.

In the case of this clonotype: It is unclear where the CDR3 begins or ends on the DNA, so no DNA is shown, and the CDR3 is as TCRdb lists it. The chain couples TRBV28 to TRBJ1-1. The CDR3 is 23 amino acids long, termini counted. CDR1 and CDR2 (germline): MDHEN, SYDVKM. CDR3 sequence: CASSPPDSLALTDEQYFGPEAFF.

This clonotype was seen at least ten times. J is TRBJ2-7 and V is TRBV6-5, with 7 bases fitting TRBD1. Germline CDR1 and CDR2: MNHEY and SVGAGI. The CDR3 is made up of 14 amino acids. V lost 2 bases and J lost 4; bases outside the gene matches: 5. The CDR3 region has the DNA TGTGCCAGCAGTTACACCGGGACAGAGTACGAGCAGTACTTC. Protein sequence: CASSYTGTEYEQYF.

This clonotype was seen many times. CDR3 residues: CASSSHSSGVVYGYTF. Written as DNA, the CDR3 is TGTGCCAGCAGTTCTCATTCATCAGGGGTGGTCTATGGCTACACCTTC. The chain couples TRBV28 to TRBJ1-2, with a weak D call TRBD1 (6 bases). Per germline, CDR1 MDHEN and CDR2 SYDVKM. The CDR3 sequence is 16 residues long. V lost 4 bases to trimming and J lost 4 bases, with 19 bases between them.

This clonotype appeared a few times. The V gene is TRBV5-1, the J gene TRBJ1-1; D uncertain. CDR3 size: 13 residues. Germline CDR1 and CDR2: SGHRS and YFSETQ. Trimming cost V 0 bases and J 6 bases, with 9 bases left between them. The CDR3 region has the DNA TGCGCCAGCAGCTTGGGAAAGGGCGCTGAAGCTTTCTTT. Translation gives CASSLGKGAEAFF.

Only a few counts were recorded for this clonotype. CDR3 nucleotides: TGTGCCAGCAGGGGGTACGGGGCGGGAGGGTTAAGGGAGCAGTTCTTC. Amino acids: CASRGYGAGGLREQFF. The chain uses TRBV6-1 and TRBJ2-1; 9 bases match TRBD2. Trimming took 6 bases from V and 10 from J; bases not matched to a gene: 16. CDR3 length: 16 amino acids. From germline, CDR1 is MNHNS and CDR2 SASEGT.

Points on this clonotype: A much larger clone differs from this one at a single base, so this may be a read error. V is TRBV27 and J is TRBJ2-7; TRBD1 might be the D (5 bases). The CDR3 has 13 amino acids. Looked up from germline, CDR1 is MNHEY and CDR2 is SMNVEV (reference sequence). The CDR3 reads CASSLGAGIEQHF. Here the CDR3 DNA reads TGTGCCAGCAGTTTAGGGGCAGGGATCGAGCAGCACTTC.

CDR3 residues: CASTQDTSGTDTQYF. The CDR3 nucleotides are TGTGCCAGCACCCAAGACACGTCTGGCACAGATACGCAGTATTTT. J is TRBJ2-3 and V is TRBV6-1; unclear D gene. Trimming shortened V by 7 bases and J by 1 base, and 15 bases separated the two germline ends. The CDR3 sequence is 15 residues long. Germline values: CDR1 MNHNS, CDR2 SASEGT.

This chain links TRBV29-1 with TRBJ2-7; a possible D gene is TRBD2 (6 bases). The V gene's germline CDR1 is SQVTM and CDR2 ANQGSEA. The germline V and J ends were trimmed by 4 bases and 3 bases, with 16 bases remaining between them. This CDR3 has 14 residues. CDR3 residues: CSVVLSGVVYEQYF. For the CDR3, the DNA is TGCAGCGTTGTATTGTCGGGAGTCGTCTACGAGCAGTACTTC.

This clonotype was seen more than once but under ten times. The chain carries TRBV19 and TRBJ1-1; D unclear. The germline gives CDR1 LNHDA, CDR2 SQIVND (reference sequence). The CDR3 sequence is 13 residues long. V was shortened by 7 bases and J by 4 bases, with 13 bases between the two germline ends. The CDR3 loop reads CASNEGWGTEAFF. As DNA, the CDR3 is TGTGCCAGTAACGAGGGTTGGGGCACTGAAGCTTTCTTT.

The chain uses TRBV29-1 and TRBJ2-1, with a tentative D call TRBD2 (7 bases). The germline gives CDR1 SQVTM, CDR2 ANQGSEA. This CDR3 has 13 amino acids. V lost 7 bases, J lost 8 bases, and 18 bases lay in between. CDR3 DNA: TGCAGCGGAGGGGGGGGTCAGCCTGATGAGCAGTTCTTC. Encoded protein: CSGGGGQPDEQFF.

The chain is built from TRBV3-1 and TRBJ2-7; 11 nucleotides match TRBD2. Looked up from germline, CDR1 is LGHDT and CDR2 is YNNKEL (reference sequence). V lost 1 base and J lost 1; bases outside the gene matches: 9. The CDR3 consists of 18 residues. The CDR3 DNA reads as TGTGCCAGCAGCCAAGCGGGAACTAGCGGGAGAATTTCCTACGAGCAGTACTTC. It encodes CASSQAGTSGRISYEQYF.